The present T cell receptor beta chain was sequenced within a study of blood T cell repertoires in COVID-19. Study background: Specimens from acute and convalescent COVID-19 originated in the United States, Italy and Spain. In each case, the material was cDNA or gDNA derived from T cells, B-cell-depleted T cells, or PBMCs.

Original methodology: Amplification of reference gene primers provided the estimated nucleated cell counts. Here immunoSEQ multiplex PCR was the method, and the copy in TCRdb shows in-frame clones only, minus some. From that table come the V and J calls and clone size; the DNA was used to work out D and trimming. Of under 200,000 clones listed, around 87% are singletons. Recruited during active infection, patients (from Seattle) were subsequently followed longitudinally. The CDR3 runs to 15 residues. Germline trimming cut 3 bases from V and 4 bases from J; bases unmatched to any gene: 4. CDR1 MDHEN and CDR2 SYDVKM come from the germline V gene.

The J gene is TRBJ2-7, the V gene TRBV28; 12 bases align to TRBD2. The receptor's source is a woman aged 80 or over with COVID-19, enrolled during active disease. What was sequenced was peripheral blood. CDR3 nucleotide sequence: TGTGCCAGCAGTTTGACTAGCGGGAGTATATACGAGCAGTACTTC. As protein: CASSLTSGSIYEQYF.